The sequence of this T cell receptor beta chain was determined in a study of CD4 T cells in relation to SARS-CoV-2 and coronaviruses. Whole-study context: The restricting HLA molecule for shared crossreactive spike epitopes was mapped.

Data came from immunoSEQ multiplex PCR; TCRdb stores just in-frame clones and leaves some out. This table holds about 29,000 clones, more than 75% found once. The CDR3 loop spans 14 amino acids. Trimming cost V 2 bases and J 6 bases; bases outside gene matches: 6. Germline V gene lookup returns CDR1 LGHDT and CDR2 YNNKEL (reference sequence). The unexposed donors gave CD4+ T cells in about 2011-2018, prior to COVID-19. CD4+ T cells were isolated from the cells after around 11 days of culture. This clone was counted a single time. What it recognizes is unknown. The sequence was obtained from a human donor in good health. The genes are TRBV3-1 (or the pseudogene TRBV3-2) and TRBJ1-2, with 7 bases matching TRBD1. Source material: CD4+ T cells from PBMCs, cultured in vitro. The CDR3 here is CASSQLAGGNGYTF. As DNA, the CDR3 is TGTGCCAGCAGCCAACTGGCAGGGGGGAATGGCTACACCTTC.